This T cell receptor beta chain was sequenced during a study of PD-L1 blockade in urothelial cancer. The overall study: About 90% of the roughly 30 patients were men who had bladder-origin urothelial cancer. The analyses of blood took place 3 weeks (second dose) and 6 weeks after treatment start.

Assay used: immunoSEQ multiplex PCR; TCRdb lists only in-frame clones, some missing. Of 120,000 or so clones detected, 86% appear once; the ten largest clones hold 2.4%. The V end lost 1 base, the J end lost 10 bases, and 15 bases lay between the germline ends. From germline, CDR1 is SGHDN and CDR2 FVKESK. The CDR3 consists of 14 residues. Time point given: peripheral blood 6 weeks after treatment start. Samples were collected from each patient before treatment and during treatment. Each patient gave between 1 and 8 of them in total. The sequences come from PBMCs, collected around atezolizumab (anti-PD-L1) treatment. The TCR comes from a man aged 45 to 65 with urothelial cancer. The chain employs TRBV14 and TRBJ2-3; D is ambiguous. CDR3 nucleotide sequence: TGTGCCAGCAGCCAAGTCGGCGGAGTCGGGTCGCAGTATTTT. Protein: CASSQVGGVGSQYF.